This TCR beta chain was identified during a study of CD8+ T cells in alopecia areata. Overall study context: The duration of tofacitinib was 6 to 18 months, with 6 months off drug afterward.

TCR sequencing used cDNA made by reverse transcription of extracted RNA. The assay was immunoSEQ multiplex PCR, and TCRdb's table has in-frame clones only and misses some. The table has under 200,000 clones, around three fifths seen once; the top ten hold 14%. This clone occurred once. The germline V gene encodes CDR1 GTSNPN and CDR2 SVGIG (reference sequence). CDR3 size: 15 residues. The trim removed 0 bases at V and 5 bases at J, leaving 7 bases unmatched. Treatment meaning: oral pan-JAK inhibitor, 5-10 mg twice daily. Sequenced material: CD4+ T cells sorted from blood, taken at week 24, from a patient treated with tofacitinib. The receptor comes from a human donor with alopecia areata. The chain employs TRBV30 and TRBJ2-7; 10 bases agree with TRBD2. The DNA of the CDR3 is TGTGCCTGGAGTGTGCGGCTAGCGGGGGTCCACGAGCAGTACTTC. Translated, it gives CAWSVRLAGVHEQYF. Variable domain in full (rest from reference TRBV30 and TRBJ2-7): SQTIHQWPATLVQPVGSPLSLECTVEGTSNPNLYWYRQAAGRGLQLLFYSVGIGQISSEVPQNLSASRPQDRQFILSSKKLLLSDSGFYLCAWSVRLAGVHEQYFGPGTRLTVT.